A single sample gave rise to the 3 T cell receptor beta chains below, sequenced in a study of T cell repertoires in cytomegalovirus infection. TCRdb passed the reads through MiXCR, listing each CDR3 protein once. The sample includes fewer than 200,000 distinct CDR3 sequences, 8% to 10% of them seen just once. Specimen: PBMCs. All receptors derive from a human donor in good health (CMV status not recorded). Some clones in this sample may be carry-over from other donors' samples.

This clonotype was picked up a small number of times. The genes are TRBV29-1 and TRBJ2-1; tentative D call: TRBD2 (5 bases). The CDR3 has 14 residues. In germline, CDR1 is SQVTM, CDR2 ANQGSEA. V lost 7 bases and J 9 bases, leaving 22 bases between the germline ends. The DNA for the CDR3 is TGCAGCGGAACTCGGGTCCCTGAGGCGGGTGAGCAGTTCTTC. Protein product: CSGTRVPEAGEQFF.

This clonotype appeared many times. The J gene is TRBJ1-5, the V gene TRBV6-1; D not certain. V was shortened by 2 bases and J by 4 bases, with 6 bases between the two germline ends. Germline V CDR1 and CDR2: MNHNS, SASEGT. The CDR3 is 13 residues long. The CDR3 sequence: CASSESPNQPQHF. The CDR3 DNA reads as TGTGCCAGCAGTGAATCCCCAAATCAGCCCCAGCATTTT.

This clonotype has a handful of counts. V usage is TRBV12-3 or TRBV12-4 and J usage is TRBJ2-2; possibly TRBD1 for D (5 bases). V gave up 5 bases and J gave up 4 bases, with 14 bases separating them. CDR3 length equals 15 residues. CDR3 nucleotides: TGTGCCAGCAGTCCCCTTACAGGTGGCACCGGGGAGCTGTTTTTT. Translation gives CASSPLTGGTGELFF.